One and the same sample provided the 10 T cell receptor beta chains below, sequenced in a study of T-cell memory formation after mild COVID-19 (dated by TCRdb to the early 2020s). Library preparation used 5' RACE. Sequencing took place on an Illumina NovaSeq 6000. Using fastp at Q25 and MiXCR, TCRdb reprocessed the public reads and kept productive beta chains. Rows are combined by CDR3 protein, so each entry shows the most common genes and DNA. The sample has a few hundred thousand distinct CDR3 sequences on record, approximately 8.4% of them singletons. The ten largest clonotypes hold about 20% of the sample. The sequenced material came from PBMCs or a T cell subset sorted from them (not recorded which). The receptor set was obtained from a man younger than 35 who had mild COVID-19 (a few samples of this study predate the infection). The sample titles of this study are shuffled in the database, so cell type and time point are left out; the donor was told from shared clones.

This clonotype turned up a few times. The V call is TRBV28, the J call TRBJ1-1, with D possibly being TRBD1 (5 bases). The CDR3 runs to 13 residues. V was shortened by 1 base and J by 8 bases, with 11 bases between the two germline ends. Germline V CDR1 and CDR2: MDHEN, SYDVKM. CDR3 nucleotide sequence: TGTGCCAGCAGTTTATCGGACACCCAGGAAGCTTTCTTT. This translates into CASSLSDTQEAFF.

This clonotype was picked up a small number of times. V gene TRBV20-1 combines with J gene TRBJ2-7; possible D gene TRBD1, 5 bases. The CDR3 is made up of 15 amino acids. Trimming pared 5 bases from V and 1 base from J, leaving 18 bases between. Germline V gene data show CDR1 as DFQATT and CDR2 as SNEGSKA (reference sequence). The CDR3 loop reads CSALKVDSFSYEQYF. For the CDR3, the DNA is TGCAGTGCTTTAAAGGTTGACAGTTTTTCCTACGAGCAGTACTTC.

Remarks on this clonotype: A much larger clone is a single base away; this may be a read error. This rearrangement joins TRBV6-5 to TRBJ2-4; perhaps TRBD2 as D (7 bases). This CDR3 has 16 residues. V was shortened by 6 bases and J by 8 bases, with 23 bases between the two germline ends. CDR1 is MNHEY and CDR2 is SVGAGI in the germline V gene. The CDR3 sequence is CASSPVGGRWGYIQYF. The CDR3 DNA is TGTGCCAGCAGCCCGGTGGGGGGGCGATGGGGATACATTCAGTACTTC.

V is TRBV12-3 or TRBV12-4 and J is TRBJ2-2; the D is unclear. V gave up 5 bases and J gave up 5 bases, with 6 bases separating them. The CDR3 is 12 residues long. The CDR3 reads CASSIQTGELFF. CDR3 nucleotide sequence: TGTGCCAGCAGTATCCAGACCGGGGAGCTGTTTTTT.

There are a few counts of this clonotype. The rearrangement joins TRBV7-9 to TRBJ1-1; D not resolved. The length of the CDR3 is 13 residues. V was trimmed by 3 bases and J by 0 bases, leaving 5 bases between them. Per the germline V gene, CDR1 is SEHNR and CDR2 is FQNEAQ (reference sequence). The CDR3 reads CASSFDMNTEAFF. DNA for the CDR3: TGTGCCAGCAGCTTCGATATGAACACTGAAGCTTTCTTT. The variable domain in full, completed from reference TRBV7-9 and TRBJ1-1, reads DTGVSQNPRHKITKRGQNVTFRCDPISEHNRLYWYRQTLGQGPEFLTYFQNEAQLEKSRLLSDRFSAERPKGSFSTLEIQRTEQGDSAMYLCASSFDMNTEAFFGQGTRLTVV.

The DNA for the CDR3 is TGTGCCAGCTCCCCTTTCCGGGCATGGGCGGGGCAAGAGACCCAGTACTTC. This gives the protein CASSPFRAWAGQETQYF. This rearrangement joins TRBV12-3 or TRBV12-4 to TRBJ2-5; TRBD2 is a possible D gene (6 bases). The CDR3 length is 17 residues. V lost 8 bases and J lost 2, with 24 bases in between.

This clonotype was seen ten or more times. This chain connects TRBV6-2 or TRBV6-3 to TRBJ1-5; no firm D call. The CDR3 is 15 residues long. Germline CDR1 MNHEY, CDR2 SVGEGT. Trimming stripped 0 bases from V and 3 bases from J, with 9 bases between. In nucleotides, the CDR3 is TGTGCCAGCAGTTACTCGACTCAGTTCAATCAGCCCCAGCATTTT. Protein product: CASSYSTQFNQPQHF.

This clonotype has only a few counts. The chain has TRBV28 and TRBJ2-2; TRBD2 agrees at 10 bases. The CDR3 runs to 15 residues. Germline assignment: CDR1 MDHEN and CDR2 SYDVKM. Unmatched junction bases numbered 2, after V lost 1 base and J lost 6 bases. The CDR3 sequence is CASSLSLAGSGELFF. In DNA, the CDR3 is TGTGCCAGCAGTTTATCACTAGCGGGGTCCGGGGAGCTGTTTTTT.

A few counts support this clonotype. The chain employs TRBV28 and TRBJ1-4, with no clear D. V lost 6 bases to trimming and J lost 0 bases, with 8 bases between them. Germline CDR1 is MDHEN and CDR2 is SYDVKM. The CDR3 is 14 amino acids. The CDR3 here is CASRRLTTNEKLFF. As DNA, the CDR3 is TGTGCCAGCAGAAGACTGACAACTAATGAAAAACTGTTTTTT.

Only a few counts were recorded for this clonotype. The V gene is TRBV29-1, the J gene TRBJ2-7, with D possibly being TRBD1 or TRBD2 (5 bases each). V gave up 0 bases and J gave up 2 bases, with 17 bases separating them. The CDR3 loop spans 16 amino acids. In germline, CDR1 is SQVTM, CDR2 ANQGSEA. The CDR3 region is CSVEDRDGDLTYEQYF. The CDR3 region has the DNA TGCAGCGTTGAAGACCGGGACGGAGATCTGACCTACGAGCAGTACTTC.